This entry lists 10 T cell receptor beta chains sequenced from one sample in a study of vaccination effects on CD4 cells after COVID-19 (dated by TCRdb to between 2021 and 2022). The receptor library was made with the immunoSEQ multiplex PCR assay. In its TCRdb copy, this immuneACCESS table keeps in-frame sequences only and misses some clones. Where compared with another copy, unresolved V genes explain less than half of these, and the others have no known cause. The sample has 70,000 or so clones on record, about 74% of them singletons. Around 2% of the sample is held by the ten biggest clonotypes. After around eleven days of culture, CD4+ T cells were isolated with the EasySep CD4+ T cell isolation kit. What these receptors recognize is not known. Sequencing used CD4+ T cells from PBMCs cultured without peptide, obtained before COVID-19 vaccination. The receptor set was obtained from a human donor who received a COVID-19 vaccine.

This clone was counted once. J is TRBJ2-1 and V is TRBV7-9; D not resolved. The CDR3 is 13 amino acids. V was clipped by 5 bases and J by 4 bases, with 9 bases between them. Germline assignment: CDR1 SEHNR and CDR2 FQNEAQ (reference sequence). The CDR3 is CASSSTDYNEQFF. The CDR3 nucleotides read TGTGCCAGCAGCAGTACGGATTACAATGAGCAGTTCTTC.

The V call is TRBV7-3, the J call TRBJ1-1, with TRBD1 as a possible D gene (5 bases). Germline CDR1 reads SGHTA; CDR2 reads FQGTGA. There are 13 residues in the CDR3. V lost 4 bases and J 2 bases, leaving 8 bases between the germline ends. In nucleotides, the CDR3 is TGTGCCAGCAGCTCCAGGGTTAACACTGAAGCTTTCTTT. It yields the protein CASSSRVNTEAFF.

V usage is TRBV6-5 and J usage is TRBJ2-1; 7 bases align to TRBD2. The V gene end was trimmed by 4 bases and the J gene end by 8 bases; junction bases not matched to a gene: 11. CDR1 is MNHEY and CDR2 is SVGAGI in the germline V gene. The length of the CDR3 is 15 residues. CDR3 region: CASSWIAGDVYEQFF. CDR3 DNA: TGTGCCAGCAGTTGGATCGCGGGGGATGTTTATGAGCAGTTCTTC.

The chain links TRBV7-3 to TRBJ2-5; no reliable D call. Germline CDR1 reads SGHTA; CDR2 reads FQGTGA. The germline V and J ends were trimmed by 1 base and 3 bases, with 6 bases remaining between them. The CDR3 sequence is 13 residues long. The CDR3, as DNA: TGTGCCAGCAGCTTAAGTTTTGAAGAGACCCAGTACTTC. Amino acids: CASSLSFEETQYF.

The chain links TRBV5-1 to TRBJ2-1; D may be TRBD2 (5 bases). Germline V gene data show CDR1 as SGHRS and CDR2 as YFSETQ. CDR3 size: 14 residues. Trimming shortened V by 0 bases and J by 5 bases, and 9 bases separated the two germline ends. CDR3 DNA sequence: TGCGCCAGCAGCTTGGCAGTCGGGGACAATGAGCAGTTCTTC. Amino acid sequence: CASSLAVGDNEQFF.

The V gene is TRBV9, the J gene TRBJ1-6, with a possible D match to TRBD1 (6 bases). The germline V gene encodes CDR1 SGDLS and CDR2 YYNGEE. V shed 0 bases and J shed 8 bases, with 6 bases lying between them. This CDR3 has 13 amino acids. The CDR3 sequence is CASSVGTDSPLHF. The CDR3 DNA reads TGTGCCAGCAGCGTAGGGACAGATTCACCCCTCCACTTT.

The count of this clone is one. The V gene is TRBV28, the J gene TRBJ2-3; possibly TRBD1 for D (6 bases). The CDR3 is 11 amino acids. V was clipped by 6 bases and J by 7 bases, with 8 bases between them. The germline V gene encodes CDR1 MDHEN and CDR2 SYDVKM. CDR3 residues: CASRGHYTQYF. The CDR3 coding sequence is TGTGCCAGCAGGGGACACTATACGCAGTATTTT.

The genes are TRBV5-1 and TRBJ2-3; unclear D gene. Germline lookup yields CDR1 SGHRS and CDR2 YFSETQ. This CDR3 is 16 amino acids long. Between the trimmed V and J ends, which lost 0 bases and 0 bases, there was a span of 11 bases. The CDR3 loop is CASSLAAVISTDTQYF. The CDR3 DNA is TGCGCCAGCAGCTTGGCAGCCGTAATTAGCACAGATACGCAGTATTTT. Variable domain in full (rest from reference TRBV5-1 and TRBJ2-3): KAGVTQTPRYLIKTRGQQVTLSCSPISGHRSVSWYQQTPGQGLQFLFEYFSETQRNKGNFPGRFSGRQFSNSRSEMNVSTLELGDSALYLCASSLAAVISTDTQYFGPGTRLTVL.

The chain carries TRBV7-3 and TRBJ2-5, with D possibly matching TRBD2 (6 bases). The CDR3 sequence is 13 residues long. Germline CDR1 and CDR2: SGHTA and FQGTGA. V lost 4 bases and J 2 bases, leaving 8 bases between the germline ends. The CDR3 is CASSSTRQETQYF. CDR3 in DNA: TGTGCCAGCAGCTCGACTAGACAAGAGACCCAGTACTTC.

The chain couples TRBV7-6 to TRBJ2-1; 11 nucleotides match TRBD2. Per the germline V gene, CDR1 is SGHVS and CDR2 is FNYEAQ. The CDR3 consists of 15 residues. Losses at the gene ends were 3 bases for V and 9 bases for J; bases not matched to a gene: 7. The CDR3 nucleotides are TGTGCCAGCAGCTTTTCTAGCGGGGGGATAAGTGAGCAGTTCTTC. Translating it yields CASSFSSGGISEQFF.